This T cell receptor beta chain was found in a study of T cells in Graves' hyperthyroidism and ophthalmopathy (dated by TCRdb to between 2019 and 2020). Looking at the study overall: Peripheral blood samples were taken at the time of initial diagnosis, prior to any treatment. TCR Vbeta CDR3 sequencing of 140 or so peripheral blood samples (roughly 43 ophthalmopathy, over 70 hyperthyroidism and 17 progressor patients) is reported in the paper. The 95 to 100 discovery patients were divided at random into training and test sets in a 7:3 ratio. TCR V-J signatures able to tell the groups apart were searched for in a discovery cohort of 95 to 100 patients, of whom over 40 had Graves' ophthalmopathy and around 57 had stable Graves' hyperthyroidism. In about 6 Graves' hyperthyroidism patients, the study also compared T-cell repertoires from thyroid tissue with T-cell repertoires from blood. After blood sampling, hyperthyroidism patients were treated with methimazole at a starting dose of 30 mg daily, and ophthalmopathy patients were treated with high-dose intravenous methylprednisolone. Whether ophthalmopathy could be predicted prospectively was tested in an independent validation cohort made up of 18 to 20 hyperthyroidism patients plus 17 patients who later progressed to ophthalmopathy.

Amplification of TCR beta CDR3 regions was carried out from RNA transcripts. The first round of RT-PCR for the TCR CDR3 was performed with the HTBI primer set and the Qiagen OneStep RT-PCR kit. Libraries were constructed in a second round of multiplex PCR, after which size selection and purification were performed. Paired-end sequencing of the libraries was performed with 100 bp reads on an Illumina HiSeq2000. Under the source paper's analysis protocol: Raw data were processed with SOAPnuke, discarding reads with adapters, uncalled bases, mean Phred below 15, or no exact constant-primer or identifier match. High-quality paired reads were merged with COPE v1.2.5, and unique nucleotide sequences were defined as clonotypes. MiTCR v1.1 was used to align clonotypes to the IMGT TRBV, TRBD and TRBJ reference segments. Only V-J combinations with frequency above 0.0001, covering about 99% of repertoires, were analysed. The TCS score was defined as the ratio of F50 (clonal expansion) to E x V (chaos), calculated using BLOSUM62-based TCRdist between CDR3 peptides within each V-J. Welch's t-statistics and random forest reduced roughly 530 V-J features to fewer than 15, which were used in a naive Bayes classifier (R e1071). In TCRdb, the public reads were trimmed at Q25 with fastp and aligned with MiXCR, with productive beta chains retained. Each entry merges the rows of one CDR3 protein and shows their most common DNA and genes. None of the V and J calls come from the authors' own analysis; TCRdb made them. Here the sample has some 740,000 distinct CDR3 sequences; 14% occur a single time. More than 8.5% of the sample belongs to the ten largest clones.

Stable Graves' hyperthyroidism was defined as the absence of progression to ophthalmopathy over 18 months of follow-up. Hyperthyroidism patients were newly diagnosed, with disease duration under 2 months, and aged 18 to 65 years. Any patient with an uncontrolled infection, another autoimmune disease, pregnancy or lactation was excluded. Clinical symptoms, serum thyroxine and TRAb, thyroid ultrasound, and orbital computed tomography formed the basis for the diagnoses. PBMCs were separated from 8 to 10 ml of fresh peripheral blood using Ficoll-Paque density gradient centrifugation. Total RNA was extracted with Trizol reagent, and quality was checked on an Agilent 2100 Bioanalyzer. Of note for this clonotype: Its antigen is unknown. Base quality data are lacking; no much larger clone is found one base away.

The CDR3 sequence holds 13 residues, the cysteine and phenylalanine included. The entry retains the CDR3 DNA only, 39 bases that are in frame from base 1. Taken from the germline V gene, the CDR1 and CDR2 loops are MGHDK and SYGVNS. Between the V and J ends, shortened by 0 bases and 6 bases respectively, the junction contains 7 bases. Here is what the overall study found, with its caveats: Most expanded thyroid clonotypes (frequency above 0.001) were also detected in blood, suggesting blood repertoires may reflect thyroid immune responses. No statistical method was used to fix the sample size in advance, and group allocation was not hidden from the investigators. Ophthalmopathy was separated from stable hyperthyroidism by a 13 V-J signature model, with over 85% sensitivity and about 84% specificity obtained in cross-validation and 80%/75% obtained in testing. During validation, the model predicted progression to ophthalmopathy a median of approximately 6 months ahead of onset, with roughly 65% sensitivity and under 85% specificity.

The sample consisted of blood. The sequence was obtained from a woman in her late teens or twenties with Graves' hyperthyroidism. The chain links TRBV25-1 with TRBJ2-3, with the D gene not clear enough to name. The sequenced DNA: TGTGCCAGCAGTGAATATGAATGGGATACGCAGTATTTT. This sequence encodes CASSEYEWDTQYF.